The present entry profiles one T cell receptor (beta chain) with its context. The antigen remains undetermined. These data are taken from a study of CD4 T cell repertoires in COVID-19. Whole-study findings and limits: Suggested intraclonal diversification: top SARS-CoV-2-reactive clonotypes appeared in two or three memory subsets.

This CDR3 comprises 13 residues. Trimming shortened V by 2 bases and J by 7 bases, and 11 bases separated the two germline ends. The germline V gene has CDR1 MDHEN and CDR2 SYDVKM. Profiling relied on immunoSEQ multiplex PCR, and the TCRdb table lists in-frame clones only, not all of them. Counted here are 65,000 to 95,000 clones, around 82% occurring once; the ten biggest clones make up approximately 0.6%. The sequence was collected from a human donor who had COVID-19. The chain joins TRBV28 to TRBJ1-2; D not certain. The sequencing used CD4+ T cells from peripheral blood, collected after recovery from COVID-19. The CDR3 region is CASSLLTVGGYTF. In nucleotides, the CDR3 is TGTGCCAGCAGTTTACTTACGGTGGGTGGCTACACCTTC.